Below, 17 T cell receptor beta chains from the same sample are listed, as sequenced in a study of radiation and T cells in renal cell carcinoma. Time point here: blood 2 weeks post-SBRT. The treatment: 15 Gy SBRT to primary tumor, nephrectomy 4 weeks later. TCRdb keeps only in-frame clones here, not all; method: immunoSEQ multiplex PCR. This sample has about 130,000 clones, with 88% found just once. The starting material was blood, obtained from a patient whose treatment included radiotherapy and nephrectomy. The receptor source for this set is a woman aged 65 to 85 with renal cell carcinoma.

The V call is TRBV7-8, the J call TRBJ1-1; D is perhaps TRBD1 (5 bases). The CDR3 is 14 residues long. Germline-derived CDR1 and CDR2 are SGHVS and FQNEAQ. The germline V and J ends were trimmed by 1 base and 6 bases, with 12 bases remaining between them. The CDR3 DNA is TGTGCCAGCAGCTTAGGAAGGGGAGGCGCTGAAGCTTTCTTT. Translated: CASSLGRGGAEAFF.

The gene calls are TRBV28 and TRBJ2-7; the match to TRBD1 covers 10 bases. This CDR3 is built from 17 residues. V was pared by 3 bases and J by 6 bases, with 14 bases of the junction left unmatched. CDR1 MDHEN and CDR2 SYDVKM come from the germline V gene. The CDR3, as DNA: TGTGCCAGCAGTTTCGGTGCGGTTGGGACAGGGGCCCGCGAGCAGTACTTC. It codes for CASSFGAVGTGAREQYF.

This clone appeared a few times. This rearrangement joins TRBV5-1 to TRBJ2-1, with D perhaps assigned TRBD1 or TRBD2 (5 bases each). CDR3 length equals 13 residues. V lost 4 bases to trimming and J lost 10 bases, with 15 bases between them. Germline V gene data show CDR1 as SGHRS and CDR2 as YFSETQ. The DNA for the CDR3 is TGCGCCAGCAGCGAGGGAGTTACAGGAGAGCAGTTCTTC. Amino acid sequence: CASSEGVTGEQFF.

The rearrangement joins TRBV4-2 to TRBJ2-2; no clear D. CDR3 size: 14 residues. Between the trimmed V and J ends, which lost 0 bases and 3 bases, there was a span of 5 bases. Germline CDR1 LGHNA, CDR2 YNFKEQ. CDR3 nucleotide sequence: TGTGCCAGCAGCCAAGATGGGCACACCGGGGAGCTGTTTTTT. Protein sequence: CASSQDGHTGELFF.

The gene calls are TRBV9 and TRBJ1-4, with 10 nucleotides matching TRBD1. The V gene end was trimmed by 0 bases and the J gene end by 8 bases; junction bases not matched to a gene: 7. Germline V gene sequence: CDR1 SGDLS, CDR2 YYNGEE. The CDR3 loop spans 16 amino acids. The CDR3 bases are TGTGCCAGCAGCGTAGTCCCGACAGGGGGCCGAGAAAAACTGTTTTTT. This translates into CASSVVPTGGREKLFF.

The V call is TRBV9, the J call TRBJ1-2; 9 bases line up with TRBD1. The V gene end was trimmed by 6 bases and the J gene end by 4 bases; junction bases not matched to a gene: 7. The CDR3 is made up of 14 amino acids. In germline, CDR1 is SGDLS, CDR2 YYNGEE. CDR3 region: CASTPGQGAYGYTF. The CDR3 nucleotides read TGTGCCAGCACCCCGGGACAGGGCGCCTATGGCTACACCTTC.

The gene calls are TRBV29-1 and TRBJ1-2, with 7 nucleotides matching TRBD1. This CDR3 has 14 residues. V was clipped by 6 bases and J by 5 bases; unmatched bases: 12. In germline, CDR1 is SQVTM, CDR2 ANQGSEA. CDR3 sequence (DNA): TGCAGCGTAGTGCGTAGCGGGACAGATTATGGCTACACCTTC. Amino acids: CSVVRSGTDYGYTF.

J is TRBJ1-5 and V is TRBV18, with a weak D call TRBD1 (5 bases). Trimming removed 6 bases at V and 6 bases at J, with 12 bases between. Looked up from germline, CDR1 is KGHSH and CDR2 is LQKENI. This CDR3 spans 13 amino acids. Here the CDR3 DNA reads TGTGCCAGCTCCACAGGAGAAGGTCAGCCCCAGCATTTT. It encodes CASSTGEGQPQHF. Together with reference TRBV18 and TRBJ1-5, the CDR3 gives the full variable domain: NAGVMQNPRHLVRRRGQEARLRCSPMKGHSHVYWYRQLPEEGLKFMVYLQKENIIDESGMPKERFSAEFPKEGPSILRIQQVVRGDSAAYFCASSTGEGQPQHFGDGTRLSIL.

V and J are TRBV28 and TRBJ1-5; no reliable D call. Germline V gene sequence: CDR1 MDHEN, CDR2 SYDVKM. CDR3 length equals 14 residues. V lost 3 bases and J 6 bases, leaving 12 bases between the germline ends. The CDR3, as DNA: TGTGCCAGCAGTTTTGATTCGGTGGGTCAGCCCCAGCATTTT. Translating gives CASSFDSVGQPQHF.

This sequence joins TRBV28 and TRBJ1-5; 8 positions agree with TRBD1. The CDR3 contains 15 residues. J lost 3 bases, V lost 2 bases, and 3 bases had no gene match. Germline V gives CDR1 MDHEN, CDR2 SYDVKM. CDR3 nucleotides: TGTGCCAGCAGTTTACCGACAGGGGTCAATCAGCCCCAGCATTTT. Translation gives CASSLPTGVNQPQHF.

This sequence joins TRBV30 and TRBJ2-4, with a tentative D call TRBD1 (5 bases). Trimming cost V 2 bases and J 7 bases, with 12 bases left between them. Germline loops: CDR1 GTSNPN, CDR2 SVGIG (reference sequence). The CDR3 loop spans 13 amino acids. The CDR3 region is CAWSSDRLNIQYF. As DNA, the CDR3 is TGTGCCTGGAGTTCCGACAGACTTAACATTCAGTACTTC. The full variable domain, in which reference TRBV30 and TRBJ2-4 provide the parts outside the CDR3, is SQTIHQWPATLVQPVGSPLSLECTVEGTSNPNLYWYRQAAGRGLQLLFYSVGIGQISSEVPQNLSASRPQDRQFILSSKKLLLSDSGFYLCAWSSDRLNIQYFGAGTRLSVL.

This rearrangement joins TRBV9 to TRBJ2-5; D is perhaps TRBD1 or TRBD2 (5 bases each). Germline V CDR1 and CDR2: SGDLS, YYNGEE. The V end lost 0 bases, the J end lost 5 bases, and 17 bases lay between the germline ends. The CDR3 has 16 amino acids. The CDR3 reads CASSVEPARWGETQYF. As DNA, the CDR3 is TGTGCCAGCAGCGTAGAACCCGCACGGTGGGGGGAGACCCAGTACTTC.

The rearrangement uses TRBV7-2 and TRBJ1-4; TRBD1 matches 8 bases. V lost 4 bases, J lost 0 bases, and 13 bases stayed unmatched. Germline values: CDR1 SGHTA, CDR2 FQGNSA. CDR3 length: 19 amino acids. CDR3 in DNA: TGTGCCAGCAGCTCAGGGCCGGCAGGGGGCAGGACAACTAATGAAAAACTGTTTTTT. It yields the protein CASSSGPAGGRTTNEKLFF.

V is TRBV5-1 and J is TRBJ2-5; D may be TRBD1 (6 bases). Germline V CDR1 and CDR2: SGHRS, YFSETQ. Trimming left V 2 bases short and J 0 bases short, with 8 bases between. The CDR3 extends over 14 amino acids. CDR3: CASSLQGNQETQYF. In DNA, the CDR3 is TGCGCCAGCAGCTTACAGGGTAACCAAGAGACCCAGTACTTC.

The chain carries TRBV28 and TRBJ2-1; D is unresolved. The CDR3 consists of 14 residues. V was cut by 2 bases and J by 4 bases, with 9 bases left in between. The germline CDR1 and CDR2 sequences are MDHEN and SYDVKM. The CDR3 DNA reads TGTGCCAGCAGTTTAATAGGACCTTACAATGAGCAGTTCTTC. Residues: CASSLIGPYNEQFF. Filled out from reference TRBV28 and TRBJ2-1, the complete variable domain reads DVKVTQSSRYLVKRTGEKVFLECVQDMDHENMFWYRQDPGLGLRLIYFSYDVKMKEKGDIPEGYSVSREKKERFSLILESASTNQTSMYLCASSLIGPYNEQFFGPGTRLTVL.

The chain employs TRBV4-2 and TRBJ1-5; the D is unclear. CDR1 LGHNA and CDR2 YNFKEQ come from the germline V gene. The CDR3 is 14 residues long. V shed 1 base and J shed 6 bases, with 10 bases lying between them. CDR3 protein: CASSQAFPGQPQHF. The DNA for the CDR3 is TGTGCCAGCAGCCAAGCTTTCCCGGGTCAGCCCCAGCATTTT.

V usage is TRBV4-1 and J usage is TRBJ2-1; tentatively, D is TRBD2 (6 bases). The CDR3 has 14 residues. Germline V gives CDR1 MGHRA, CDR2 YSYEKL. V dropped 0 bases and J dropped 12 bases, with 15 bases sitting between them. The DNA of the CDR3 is TGCGCCAGCAGCCAAGACGACGCGAGTAGCGGGCAGTTCTTC. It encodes CASSQDDASSGQFF.